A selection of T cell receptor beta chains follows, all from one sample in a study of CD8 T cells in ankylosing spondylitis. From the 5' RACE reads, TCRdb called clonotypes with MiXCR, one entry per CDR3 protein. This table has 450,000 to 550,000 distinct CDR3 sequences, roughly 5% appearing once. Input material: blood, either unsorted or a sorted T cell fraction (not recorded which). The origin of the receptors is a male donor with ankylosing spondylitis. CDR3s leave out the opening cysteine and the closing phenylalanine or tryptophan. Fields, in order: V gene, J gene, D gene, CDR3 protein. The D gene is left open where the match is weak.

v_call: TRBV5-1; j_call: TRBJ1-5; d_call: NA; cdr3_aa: ASSPYGPKLPSNQPQH
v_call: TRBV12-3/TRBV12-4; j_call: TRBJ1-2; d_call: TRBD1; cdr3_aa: ASSPRTGRGYT
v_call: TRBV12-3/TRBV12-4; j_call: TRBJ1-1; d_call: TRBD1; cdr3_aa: ASGDSYTEAF
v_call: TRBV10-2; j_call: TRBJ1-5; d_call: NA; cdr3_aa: ASSDWGDQPQH
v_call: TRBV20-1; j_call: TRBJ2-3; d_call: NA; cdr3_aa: SASRVSGDTDTQY
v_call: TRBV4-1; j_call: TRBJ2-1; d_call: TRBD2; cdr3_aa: ASSQDGTRAGVEQF
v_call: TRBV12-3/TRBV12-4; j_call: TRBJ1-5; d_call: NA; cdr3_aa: ASSLFPATYSNQPQH
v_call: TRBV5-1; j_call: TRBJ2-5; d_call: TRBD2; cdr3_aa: ASSSGLAGGPSFETQY
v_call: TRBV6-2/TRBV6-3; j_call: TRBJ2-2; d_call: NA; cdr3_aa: ASTYLGLSTGELF
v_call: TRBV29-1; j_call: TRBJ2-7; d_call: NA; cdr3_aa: SVGWQGGHEQY
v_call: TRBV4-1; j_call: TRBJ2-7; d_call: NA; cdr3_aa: ASSQERGLSYEQY
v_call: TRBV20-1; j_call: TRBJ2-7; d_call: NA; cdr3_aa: SARDLGPEGEQY
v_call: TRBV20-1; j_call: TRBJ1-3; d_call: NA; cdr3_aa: SARPPGGNTIY
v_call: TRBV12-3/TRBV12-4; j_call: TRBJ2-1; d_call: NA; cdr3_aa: ASSLGLNNEQF
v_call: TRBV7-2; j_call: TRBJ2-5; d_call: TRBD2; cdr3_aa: ASSVLAGGKYQETQY
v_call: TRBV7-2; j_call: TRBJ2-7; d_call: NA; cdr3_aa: ASSIRHFTSTYEQY
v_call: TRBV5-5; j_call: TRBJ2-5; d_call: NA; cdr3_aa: ASSLGVSGAQY
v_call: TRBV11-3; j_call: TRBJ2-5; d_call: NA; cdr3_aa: ASSSGEGRTQY
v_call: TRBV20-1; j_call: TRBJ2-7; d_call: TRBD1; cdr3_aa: SAWGQQYEQY
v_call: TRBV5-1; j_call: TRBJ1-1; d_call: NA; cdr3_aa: ASSVVIGMNTEAF
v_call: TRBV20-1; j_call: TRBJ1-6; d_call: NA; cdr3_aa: SASTGSSYNSPLH
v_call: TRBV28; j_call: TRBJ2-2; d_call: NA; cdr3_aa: ASTIPERNTGELF
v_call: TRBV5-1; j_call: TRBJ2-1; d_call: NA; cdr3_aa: ASSLQTGNNEQF
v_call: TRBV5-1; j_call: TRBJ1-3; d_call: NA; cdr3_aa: ASHTGPPGNTIY
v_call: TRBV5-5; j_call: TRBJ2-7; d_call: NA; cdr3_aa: ASRNARSAYEQY
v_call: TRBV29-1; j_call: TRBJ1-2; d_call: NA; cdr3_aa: SVETADYGYT
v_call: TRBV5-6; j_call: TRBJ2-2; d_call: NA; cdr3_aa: ASSRPGVGELF
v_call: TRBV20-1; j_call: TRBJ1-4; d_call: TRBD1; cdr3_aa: SATGGANEKLF
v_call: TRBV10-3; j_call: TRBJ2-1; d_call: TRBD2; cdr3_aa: AISEVVLKLAGKDNEQF
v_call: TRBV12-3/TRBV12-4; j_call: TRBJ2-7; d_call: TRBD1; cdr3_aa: ASSPRTGIETYEQY
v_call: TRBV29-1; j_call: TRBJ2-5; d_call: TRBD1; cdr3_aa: SLGQVD
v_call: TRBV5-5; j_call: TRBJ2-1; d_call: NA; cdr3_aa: ASSLVVRVVLNEQF
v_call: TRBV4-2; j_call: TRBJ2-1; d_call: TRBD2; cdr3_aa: ASSQPLASGINEQF
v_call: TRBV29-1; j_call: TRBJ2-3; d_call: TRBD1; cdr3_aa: SVEGMGQGDSPSTDTQY
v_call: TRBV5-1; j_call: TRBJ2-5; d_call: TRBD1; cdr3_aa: ASKQGAPQETQY
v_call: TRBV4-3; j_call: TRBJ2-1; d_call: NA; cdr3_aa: ASSLRLVMNEQF
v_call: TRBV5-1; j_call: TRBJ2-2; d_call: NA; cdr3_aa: ASSRRGDTGELF
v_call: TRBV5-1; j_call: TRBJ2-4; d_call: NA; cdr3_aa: ASKEVGWENIQY
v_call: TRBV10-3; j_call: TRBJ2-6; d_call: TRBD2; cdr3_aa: AISRLSGSSSGANVLT
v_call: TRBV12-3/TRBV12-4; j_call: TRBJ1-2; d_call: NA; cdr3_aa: ASSPLGLGQFNYGYT
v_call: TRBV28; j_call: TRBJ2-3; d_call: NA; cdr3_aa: ASSFNTGRDTQY
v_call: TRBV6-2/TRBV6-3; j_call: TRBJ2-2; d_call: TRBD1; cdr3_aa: ASSGQAGELF
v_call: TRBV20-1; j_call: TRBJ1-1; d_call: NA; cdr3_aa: SARGSRVKLNTEAF
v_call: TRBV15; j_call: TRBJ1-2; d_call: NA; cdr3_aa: ATSRAWSSNYGYT
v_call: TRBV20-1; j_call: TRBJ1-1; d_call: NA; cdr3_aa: SARGARGTEAF
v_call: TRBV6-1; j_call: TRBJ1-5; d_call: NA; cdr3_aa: ASAVGGHQPQH
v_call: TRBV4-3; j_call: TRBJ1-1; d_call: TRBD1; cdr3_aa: ASSPIDRGGTEAF